The clone carrying this TCR beta chain has only a few counts. Germline assignment: CDR1 ENHRY and CDR2 SYGVKD. V shed 6 bases and J shed 3 bases, with 15 bases lying between them. The CDR3 extends over 15 amino acids. These data are taken from a study of patients and donors after allogeneic stem cell transplantation. TCRdb analysed the RT-PCR reads with MiXCR anew, one entry per CDR3 protein. The table has roughly 880,000 distinct CDR3 sequences, roughly 18% seen once. Sequenced: blood, either unsorted or a sorted T cell fraction (not recorded which). This receptor was taken from a human donor who was either an allogeneic HSCT recipient or a stem cell or donor lymphocyte infusion donor (not recorded which). It is not recorded whose cells these are; they may come from a transplant donor. This chain links TRBV10-3 with TRBJ1-5; D perhaps matches TRBD1 (5 bases). CDR3 amino acids: CAIREGTAFNQPQHF. CDR3 in DNA: TGTGCCATCAGGGAAGGGACGGCTTTCAATCAGCCCCAGCATTTT.